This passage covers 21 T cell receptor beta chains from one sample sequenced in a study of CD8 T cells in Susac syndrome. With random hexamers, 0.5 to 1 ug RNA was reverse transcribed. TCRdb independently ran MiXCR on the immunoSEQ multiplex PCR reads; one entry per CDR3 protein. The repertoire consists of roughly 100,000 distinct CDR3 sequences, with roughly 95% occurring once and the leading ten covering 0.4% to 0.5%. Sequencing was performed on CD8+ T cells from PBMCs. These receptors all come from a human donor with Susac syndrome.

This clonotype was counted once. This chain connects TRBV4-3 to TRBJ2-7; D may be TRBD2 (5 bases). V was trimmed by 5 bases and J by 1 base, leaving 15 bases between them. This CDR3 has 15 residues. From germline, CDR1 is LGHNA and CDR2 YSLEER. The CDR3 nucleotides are TGCGCCAGCAGCGTCCAAAGGACGGGGTCCTACGAGCAGTACTTC. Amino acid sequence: CASSVQRTGSYEQYF.

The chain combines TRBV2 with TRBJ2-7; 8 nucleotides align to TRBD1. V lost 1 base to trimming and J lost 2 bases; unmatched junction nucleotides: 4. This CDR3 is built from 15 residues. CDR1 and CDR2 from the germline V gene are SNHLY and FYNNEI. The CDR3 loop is CASSEGRGPPYEQYF. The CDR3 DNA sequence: TGTGCCAGCAGTGAAGGCAGGGGGCCACCCTACGAGCAGTACTTC.

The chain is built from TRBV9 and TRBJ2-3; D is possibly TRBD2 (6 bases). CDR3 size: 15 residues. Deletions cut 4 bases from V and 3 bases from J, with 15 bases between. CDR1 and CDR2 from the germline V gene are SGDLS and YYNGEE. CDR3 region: CASSPASVGTDTQYF. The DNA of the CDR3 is TGTGCCAGCAGCCCCGCTAGCGTGGGGACAGATACGCAGTATTTT.

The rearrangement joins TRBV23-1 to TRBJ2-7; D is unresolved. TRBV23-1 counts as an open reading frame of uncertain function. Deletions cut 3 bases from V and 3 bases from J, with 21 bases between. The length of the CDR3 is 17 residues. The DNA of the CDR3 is TGCGCCAGCAGTCAGAGACGGCGACGGAACTCAGTCTACGAGCAGTACTTC. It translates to CASSQRRRRNSVYEQYF.

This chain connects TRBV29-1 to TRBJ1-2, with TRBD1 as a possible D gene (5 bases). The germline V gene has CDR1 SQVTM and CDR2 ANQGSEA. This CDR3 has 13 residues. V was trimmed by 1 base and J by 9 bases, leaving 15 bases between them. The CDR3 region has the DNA TGCAGCGTTGAAGGGGGCAGGATGGAGAGCTACACCTTC. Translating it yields CSVEGGRMESYTF.

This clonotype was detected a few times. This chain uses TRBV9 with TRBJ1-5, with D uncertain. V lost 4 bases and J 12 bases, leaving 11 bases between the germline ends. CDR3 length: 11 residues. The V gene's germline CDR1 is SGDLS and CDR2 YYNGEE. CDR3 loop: CASSFGDLQHF. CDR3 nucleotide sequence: TGTGCCAGCAGCTTTGGGGATCTCCAGCATTTT.

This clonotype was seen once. The CDR3 here is CASSLGVGGGPDTQYF. The CDR3 DNA follows: TGTGCCAGCAGTTTAGGAGTTGGGGGCGGGCCAGATACGCAGTATTTT. The chain couples TRBV12-3 or TRBV12-4 to TRBJ2-3; possibly TRBD1 for D (6 bases). Trimming stripped 1 base from V and 4 bases from J, with 15 bases between. The CDR3 loop spans 16 amino acids.

In DNA form, the CDR3 reads TGTGCCAGCAGTTTGTCCCATGAAAAACTGTTTTTT. Protein sequence: CASSLSHEKLFF. The rearrangement joins TRBV12-3 or TRBV12-4 to TRBJ1-4; D remains unclear. The CDR3 spans 12 residues. The V and J ends lost 3 bases and 6 bases respectively, with 5 bases between them.

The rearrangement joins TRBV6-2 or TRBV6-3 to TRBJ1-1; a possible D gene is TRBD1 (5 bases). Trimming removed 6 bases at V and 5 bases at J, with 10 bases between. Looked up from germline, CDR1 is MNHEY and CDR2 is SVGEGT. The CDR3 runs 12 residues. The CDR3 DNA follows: TGTGCCAGCAGCCCAGGGCGGACTGAAGCTTTCTTT. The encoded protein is CASSPGRTEAFF.

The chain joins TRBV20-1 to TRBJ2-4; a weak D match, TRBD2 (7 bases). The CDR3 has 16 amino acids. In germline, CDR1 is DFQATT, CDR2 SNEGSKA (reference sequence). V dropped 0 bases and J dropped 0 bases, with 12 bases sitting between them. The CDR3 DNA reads TGCAGTGCTAGAGAAGGCGGGGGCCTAGCCAAAAACATTCAGTACTTC. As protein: CSAREGGGLAKNIQYF.

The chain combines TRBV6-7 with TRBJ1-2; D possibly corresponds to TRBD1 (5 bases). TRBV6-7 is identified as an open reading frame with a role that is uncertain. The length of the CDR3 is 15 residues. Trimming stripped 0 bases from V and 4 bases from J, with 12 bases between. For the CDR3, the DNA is TGTGCCAGCAGTTACTCGCATGGGACCTTCTATGGCTACACCTTC. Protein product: CASSYSHGTFYGYTF.

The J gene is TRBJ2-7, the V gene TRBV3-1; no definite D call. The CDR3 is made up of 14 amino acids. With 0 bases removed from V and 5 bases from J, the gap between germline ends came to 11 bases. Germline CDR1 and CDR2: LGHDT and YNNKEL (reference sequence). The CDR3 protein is CASSQDQWADEQYF. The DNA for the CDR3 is TGTGCCAGCAGCCAAGACCAATGGGCGGACGAGCAGTACTTC.

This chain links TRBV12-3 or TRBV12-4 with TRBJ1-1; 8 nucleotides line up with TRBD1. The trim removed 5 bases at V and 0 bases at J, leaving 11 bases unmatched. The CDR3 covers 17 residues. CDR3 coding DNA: TGTGCCAGCAGTCACGACAGGGGAAGGGCCATGAACACTGAAGCTTTCTTT. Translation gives CASSHDRGRAMNTEAFF.

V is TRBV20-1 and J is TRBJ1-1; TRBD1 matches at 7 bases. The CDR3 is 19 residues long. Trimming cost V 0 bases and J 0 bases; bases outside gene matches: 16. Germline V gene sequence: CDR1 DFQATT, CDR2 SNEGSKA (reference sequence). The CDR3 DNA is TGCAGTGCTAGAGATGTGACTCAGGGGGAGTGGGGGCTGAACACTGAAGCTTTCTTT. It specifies CSARDVTQGEWGLNTEAFF.

CDR3 DNA sequence: TGTGCCAGCAGCCAAGATTGGGCGAGACGCTCCTACGAGCAGTACTTC. This codes for CASSQDWARRSYEQYF. The chain recombines TRBV3-1 with TRBJ2-7; no clear D gene. V was trimmed by 0 bases and J by 0 bases, leaving 12 bases between them. In germline, CDR1 is LGHDT, CDR2 YNNKEL (reference sequence). This CDR3 has 16 residues.

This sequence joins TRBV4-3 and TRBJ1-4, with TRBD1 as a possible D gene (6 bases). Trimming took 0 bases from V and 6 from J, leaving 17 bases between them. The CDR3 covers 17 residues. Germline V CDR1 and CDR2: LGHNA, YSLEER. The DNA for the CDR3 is TGCGCCAGCAGCCAAGACTGGACAGTTTTTGGTGATGAAAAACTGTTTTTT. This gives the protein CASSQDWTVFGDEKLFF.

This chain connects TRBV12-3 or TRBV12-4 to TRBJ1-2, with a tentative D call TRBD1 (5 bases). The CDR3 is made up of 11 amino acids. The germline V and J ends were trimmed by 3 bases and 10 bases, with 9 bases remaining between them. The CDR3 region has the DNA TGTGCCAGCAGTTTTGGCAGGGCCTACACCTTC. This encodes CASSFGRAYTF.

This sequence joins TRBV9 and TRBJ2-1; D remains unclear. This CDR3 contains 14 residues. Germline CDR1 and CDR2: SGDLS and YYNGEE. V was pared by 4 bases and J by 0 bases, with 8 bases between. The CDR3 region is CASSPHGSYNEQFF. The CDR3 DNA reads TGTGCCAGCAGCCCCCACGGCTCCTACAATGAGCAGTTCTTC.

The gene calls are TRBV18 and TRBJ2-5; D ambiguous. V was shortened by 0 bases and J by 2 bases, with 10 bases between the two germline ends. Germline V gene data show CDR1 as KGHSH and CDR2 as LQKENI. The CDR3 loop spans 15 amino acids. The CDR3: CASSPPLSEQETQYF. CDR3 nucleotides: TGTGCCAGCTCACCACCTTTGTCTGAGCAAGAGACCCAGTACTTC.

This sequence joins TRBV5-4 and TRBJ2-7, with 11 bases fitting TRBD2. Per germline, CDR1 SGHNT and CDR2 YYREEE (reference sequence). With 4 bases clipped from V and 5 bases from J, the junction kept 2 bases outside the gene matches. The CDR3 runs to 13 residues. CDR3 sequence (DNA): TGTGCCAGCAGCACTAGCGGGGGTGACGAGCAGTACTTC. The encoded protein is CASSTSGGDEQYF. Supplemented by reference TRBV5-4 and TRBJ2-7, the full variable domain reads ETGVTQSPTHLIKTRGQQVTLRCSSQSGHNTVSWYQQALGQGPQFIFQYYREEENGRGNFPPRFSGLQFPNYSSELNVNALELDDSALYLCASSTSGGDEQYFGPGTRLTVT.

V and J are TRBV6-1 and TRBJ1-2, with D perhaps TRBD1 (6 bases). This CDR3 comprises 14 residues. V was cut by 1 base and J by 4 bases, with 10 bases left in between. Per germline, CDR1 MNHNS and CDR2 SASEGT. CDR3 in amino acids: CASSEVGTPYGYTF. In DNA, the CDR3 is TGTGCCAGCAGTGAAGTCGGGACACCCTATGGCTACACCTTC.